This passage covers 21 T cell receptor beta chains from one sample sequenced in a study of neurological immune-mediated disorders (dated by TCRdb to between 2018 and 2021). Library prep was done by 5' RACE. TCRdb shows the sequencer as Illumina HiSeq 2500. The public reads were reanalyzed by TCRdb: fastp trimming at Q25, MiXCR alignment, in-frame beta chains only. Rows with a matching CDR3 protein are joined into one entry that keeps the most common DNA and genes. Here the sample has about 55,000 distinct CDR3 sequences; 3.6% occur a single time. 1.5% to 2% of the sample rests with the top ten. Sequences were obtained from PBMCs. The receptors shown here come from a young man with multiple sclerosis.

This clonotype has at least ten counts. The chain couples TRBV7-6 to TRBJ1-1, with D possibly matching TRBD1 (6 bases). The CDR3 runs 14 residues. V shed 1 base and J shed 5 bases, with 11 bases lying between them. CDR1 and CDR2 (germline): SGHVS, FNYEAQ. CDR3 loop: CASSLGQGRTEAFF. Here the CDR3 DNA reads TGTGCCAGCAGCTTAGGGCAGGGGAGGACTGAAGCTTTCTTT.

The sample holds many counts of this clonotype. CDR3: CASSLGHENTEAFF. In DNA, the CDR3 is TGCGCCAGCAGCTTGGGACACGAGAACACTGAAGCTTTCTTT. V is TRBV5-1 and J is TRBJ1-1; no definite D call. CDR1 and CDR2 from the germline V gene are SGHRS and YFSETQ. This CDR3 region has 14 residues. Trimming took 0 bases from V and 1 from J, leaving 7 bases between them.

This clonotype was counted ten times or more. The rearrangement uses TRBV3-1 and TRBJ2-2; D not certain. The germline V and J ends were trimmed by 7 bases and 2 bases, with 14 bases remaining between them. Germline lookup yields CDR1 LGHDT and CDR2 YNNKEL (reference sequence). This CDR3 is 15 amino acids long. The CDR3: CASTTGVGNTGELFF. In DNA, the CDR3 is TGTGCCAGCACGACTGGGGTGGGCAACACCGGGGAGCTGTTTTTT.

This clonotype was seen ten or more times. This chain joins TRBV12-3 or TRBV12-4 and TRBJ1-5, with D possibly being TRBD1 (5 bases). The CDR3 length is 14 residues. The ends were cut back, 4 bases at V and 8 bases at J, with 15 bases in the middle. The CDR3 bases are TGTGCCAGCAGTTCAGTGGGGGTGGACGAGCCCCAGCATTTT. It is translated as CASSSVGVDEPQHF.

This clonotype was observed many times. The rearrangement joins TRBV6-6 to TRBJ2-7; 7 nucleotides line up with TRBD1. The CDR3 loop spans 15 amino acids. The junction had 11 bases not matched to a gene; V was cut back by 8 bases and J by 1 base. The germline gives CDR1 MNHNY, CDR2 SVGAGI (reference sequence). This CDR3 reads CASSAGTVSSYEQYF. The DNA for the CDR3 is TGTGCCAGCTCGGCCGGGACAGTAAGTTCCTACGAGCAGTACTTC.

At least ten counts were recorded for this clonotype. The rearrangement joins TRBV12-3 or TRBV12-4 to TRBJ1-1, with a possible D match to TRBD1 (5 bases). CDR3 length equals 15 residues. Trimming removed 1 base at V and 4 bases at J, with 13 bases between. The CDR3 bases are TGTGCCAGCAGTTTAGTGGGGGGAGGCGTCACTGAAGCTTTCTTT. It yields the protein CASSLVGGGVTEAFF.

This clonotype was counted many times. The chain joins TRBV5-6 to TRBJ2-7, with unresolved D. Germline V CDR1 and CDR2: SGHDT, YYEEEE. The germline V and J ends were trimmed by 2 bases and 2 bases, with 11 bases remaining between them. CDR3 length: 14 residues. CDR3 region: CASSFRRNTYEQYF. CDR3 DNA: TGTGCCAGCAGCTTTCGACGGAACACCTACGAGCAGTACTTC.

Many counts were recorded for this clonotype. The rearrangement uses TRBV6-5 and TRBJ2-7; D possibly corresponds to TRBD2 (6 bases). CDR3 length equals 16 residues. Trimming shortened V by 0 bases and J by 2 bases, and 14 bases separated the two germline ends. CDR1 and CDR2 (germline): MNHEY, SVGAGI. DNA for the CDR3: TGTGCCAGCAGTTACTCGACTAGAGGTAGCACCTACGAGCAGTACTTC. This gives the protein CASSYSTRGSTYEQYF.

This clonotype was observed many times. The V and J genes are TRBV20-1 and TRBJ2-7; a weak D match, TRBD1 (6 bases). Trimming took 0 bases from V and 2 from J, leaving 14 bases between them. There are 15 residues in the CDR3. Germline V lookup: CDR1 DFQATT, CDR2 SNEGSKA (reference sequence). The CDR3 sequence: CSAREEGGIAYEQYF. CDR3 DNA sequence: TGCAGTGCTAGAGAGGAAGGGGGAATAGCCTACGAGCAGTACTTC.

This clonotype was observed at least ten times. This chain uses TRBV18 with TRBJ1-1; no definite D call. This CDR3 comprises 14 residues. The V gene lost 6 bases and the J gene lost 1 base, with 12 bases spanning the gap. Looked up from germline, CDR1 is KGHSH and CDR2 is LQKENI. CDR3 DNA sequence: TGTGCCAGCTCGGAAAGTCTGGGGAACACTGAAGCTTTCTTT. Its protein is CASSESLGNTEAFF.

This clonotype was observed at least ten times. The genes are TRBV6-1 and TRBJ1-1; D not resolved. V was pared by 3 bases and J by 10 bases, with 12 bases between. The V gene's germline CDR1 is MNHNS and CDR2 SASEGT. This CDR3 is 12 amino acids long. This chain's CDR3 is CASSEAWGAAFF. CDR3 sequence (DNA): TGTGCCAGCAGTGAGGCGTGGGGAGCAGCTTTCTTT.

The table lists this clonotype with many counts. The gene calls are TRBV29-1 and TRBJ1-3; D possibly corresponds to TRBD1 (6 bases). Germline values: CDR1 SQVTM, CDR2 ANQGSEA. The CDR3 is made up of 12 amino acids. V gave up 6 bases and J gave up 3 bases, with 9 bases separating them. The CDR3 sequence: CSVRGYGNTIYF. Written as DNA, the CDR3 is TGCAGCGTCAGGGGTTATGGAAACACCATATATTTT. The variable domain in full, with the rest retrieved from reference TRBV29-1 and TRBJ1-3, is SAVISQKPSRDICQRGTSLTIQCQVDSQVTMMFWYRQQPGQSLTLIATANQGSEATYESGFVIDKFPISRPNLTFSTLTVSNMSPEDSSIYLCSVRGYGNTIYFGEGSWLTVV.

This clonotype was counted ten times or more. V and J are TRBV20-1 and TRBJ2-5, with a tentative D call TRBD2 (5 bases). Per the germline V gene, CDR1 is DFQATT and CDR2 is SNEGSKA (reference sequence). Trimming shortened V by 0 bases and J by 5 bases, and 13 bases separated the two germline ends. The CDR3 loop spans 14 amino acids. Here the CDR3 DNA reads TGCAGTGCTAGAGACCGGGGTCGTTTCGAGACCCAGTACTTC. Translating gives CSARDRGRFETQYF.

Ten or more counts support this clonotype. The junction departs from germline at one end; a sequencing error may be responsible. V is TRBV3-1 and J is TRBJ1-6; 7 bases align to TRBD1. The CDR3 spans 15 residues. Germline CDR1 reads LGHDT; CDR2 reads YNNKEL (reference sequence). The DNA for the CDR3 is TGTGCCAGCAGCCAAGCCACAGGGGTGGTCTCACCCCTCAACTTT. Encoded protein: CASSQATGVVSPLNF.

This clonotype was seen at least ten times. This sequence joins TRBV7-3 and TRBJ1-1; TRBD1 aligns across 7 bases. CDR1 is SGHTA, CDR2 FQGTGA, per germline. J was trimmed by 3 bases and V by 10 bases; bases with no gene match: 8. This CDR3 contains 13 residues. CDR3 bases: TGTGCCACTAGACAGGGACAAGACACTGAAGCTTTCTTT. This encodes CATRQGQDTEAFF.

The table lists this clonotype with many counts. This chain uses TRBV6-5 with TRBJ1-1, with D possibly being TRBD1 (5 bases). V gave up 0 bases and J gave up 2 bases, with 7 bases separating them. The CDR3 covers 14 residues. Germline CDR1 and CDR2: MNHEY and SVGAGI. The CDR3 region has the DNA TGTGCCAGCAGTTACTCGGGGACTAACACTGAAGCTTTCTTT. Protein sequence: CASSYSGTNTEAFF.

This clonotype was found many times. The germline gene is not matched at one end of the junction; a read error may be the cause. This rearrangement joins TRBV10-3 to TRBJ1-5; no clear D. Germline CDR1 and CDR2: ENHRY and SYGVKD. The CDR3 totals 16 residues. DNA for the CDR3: TGTGCCATCAGTGAGTCGTTCACCGATAGCAATCAGCCCCAGAATTTT. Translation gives CAISESFTDSNQPQNF.

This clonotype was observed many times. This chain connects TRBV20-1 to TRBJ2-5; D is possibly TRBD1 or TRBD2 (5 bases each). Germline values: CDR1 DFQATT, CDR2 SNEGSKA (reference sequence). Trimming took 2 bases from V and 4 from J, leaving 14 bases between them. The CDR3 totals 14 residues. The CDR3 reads CSARRDEARETQYF. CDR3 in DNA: TGCAGTGCTAGAAGGGACGAAGCTCGAGAGACCCAGTACTTC.

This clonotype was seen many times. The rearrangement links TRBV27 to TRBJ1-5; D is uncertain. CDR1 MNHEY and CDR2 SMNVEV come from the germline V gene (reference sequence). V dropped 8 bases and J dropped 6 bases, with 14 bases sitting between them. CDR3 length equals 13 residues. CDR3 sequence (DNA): TGTGCCAGCGGTAGGGTAATGGGTCAGCCCCAGCATTTT. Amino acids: CASGRVMGQPQHF.

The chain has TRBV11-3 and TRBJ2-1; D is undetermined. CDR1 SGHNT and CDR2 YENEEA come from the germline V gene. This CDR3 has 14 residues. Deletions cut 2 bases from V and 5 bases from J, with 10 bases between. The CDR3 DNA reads TGTGCCAGCAGCTTATCTCTCGCAGACAATGAGCAGTTCTTC. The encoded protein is CASSLSLADNEQFF.

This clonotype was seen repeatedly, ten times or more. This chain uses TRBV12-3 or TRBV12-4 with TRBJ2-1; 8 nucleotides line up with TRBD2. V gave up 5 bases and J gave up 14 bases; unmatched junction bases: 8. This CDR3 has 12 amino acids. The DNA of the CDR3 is TGTGCCAGCAGTCGAGTGACTAGCGCCGAGTTCTTC. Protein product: CASSRVTSAEFF.